Below are 21 T cell receptor beta chains sequenced from a single sample in a study of cytomegalovirus exposure and HLA in healthy donors. Measured with immunoSEQ multiplex PCR; TCRdb has only the in-frame clones, and not every one. This sample has 110,000 or so clones, with approximately 91% found just once. Material: PBMCs. The receptors shown here come from a woman younger than 35 in good health and CMV-seronegative.

The chain joins TRBV9 to TRBJ1-3; a weak D match, TRBD1 (5 bases). V dropped 0 bases and J dropped 4 bases, with 14 bases sitting between them. This CDR3 has 16 residues. CDR1 SGDLS and CDR2 YYNGEE come from the germline V gene. The CDR3 region has the DNA TGTGCCAGCAGCGTAGAACAGGCCCCTGGCGGAAACACCATATATTTT. This encodes CASSVEQAPGGNTIYF.

CDR3 coding DNA: TGTGCCAGCAGCTTACGGTGGACTAGCGGGAACACCGGGGAGCTGTTTTTT. Protein sequence: CASSLRWTSGNTGELFF. The chain has TRBV7-9 and TRBJ2-2; 10 nucleotides align to TRBD2. J lost 1 base, V lost 2 bases, and 4 bases had no gene match. Per the germline V gene, CDR1 is SEHNR and CDR2 is FQNEAQ (reference sequence). The CDR3 spans 17 residues.

The CDR3 here is CASSLTGYNEQFF. As DNA, the CDR3 is TGTGCCAGCAGCTTGACAGGATACAATGAGCAGTTCTTC. The gene calls are TRBV11-2 and TRBJ2-1, with D maybe TRBD1 (6 bases). The CDR3 covers 13 residues. Trimming stripped 3 bases from V and 4 bases from J, with 7 bases between. From germline, CDR1 is SGHAT and CDR2 FQNNGV.

This clone was detected a few times. The chain has TRBV27 and TRBJ2-7; 8 bases map to TRBD1. The germline CDR1 and CDR2 sequences are MNHEY and SMNVEV (reference sequence). With 6 bases clipped from V and 4 bases from J, the junction kept 8 bases outside the gene matches. CDR3 length: 14 amino acids. The CDR3 sequence is CASRFQGALYEQYF. The CDR3 coding sequence is TGTGCCAGCAGATTCCAGGGGGCTCTATACGAGCAGTACTTC.

This clone was counted a few times. The rearrangement uses TRBV5-6 and TRBJ2-2; weak D call: TRBD2 (6 bases). V shed 2 bases and J shed 7 bases, with 9 bases lying between them. This CDR3 has 13 amino acids. Germline CDR1 and CDR2: SGHDT and YYEEEE. The CDR3 bases are TGTGCCAGCAGCTTCGGGACTCACGGGGAGCTGTTTTTT. Translation: CASSFGTHGELFF.

The V gene is TRBV7-8, the J gene TRBJ2-3, with D unresolved. Trimming pared 5 bases from V and 0 bases from J, leaving 3 bases between. CDR3 length equals 12 residues. Germline V gene sequence: CDR1 SGHVS, CDR2 FQNEAQ. In nucleotides, the CDR3 is TGTGCCAGCAGCCCGAGCACAGATACGCAGTATTTT. Residues: CASSPSTDTQYF.

The gene calls are TRBV5-6 and TRBJ1-2, with D uncertain. The V end was cut by 4 bases, the J end by 4 bases, with 14 bases between. The CDR3 has 14 amino acids. Germline V gives CDR1 SGHDT, CDR2 YYEEEE. This CDR3 is CASSLSPGFYGYTF. The CDR3 nucleotides read TGTGCCAGCAGCCTATCCCCGGGGTTCTATGGCTACACCTTC.

The CDR3 loop is CASSGRAGELFF. CDR3 sequence (DNA): TGTGCCAGCAGTGGGCGTGCCGGGGAGCTGTTTTTT. The V and J genes are TRBV6-6 and TRBJ2-2; D ambiguous. Trimming shortened V by 5 bases and J by 6 bases, and 7 bases separated the two germline ends. From germline, CDR1 is MNHNY and CDR2 SVGAGI (reference sequence). The CDR3 runs to 12 residues.

This clone was observed a few times. The J gene is TRBJ1-4, the V gene TRBV5-1; 7 nucleotides line up with TRBD1. This CDR3 contains 16 residues. Germline V gives CDR1 SGHRS, CDR2 YFSETQ. Trimming took 4 bases from V and 2 from J; bases not matched to a gene: 8. This CDR3 is CASSRQIQGTNEKLFF. The CDR3 nucleotides read TGCGCCAGCAGCCGACAGATACAGGGGACTAATGAAAAACTGTTTTTT.

The chain links TRBV5-6 to TRBJ1-1; a weak D match, TRBD1 (5 bases). V was cut by 5 bases and J by 4 bases, with 15 bases left in between. The CDR3 spans 14 residues. CDR1 is SGHDT, CDR2 YYEEEE, per germline. The CDR3 DNA sequence: TGTGCCAGCAGGGCGGACACACCGCGCACTGAAGCTTTCTTT. This encodes CASRADTPRTEAFF.

V gene TRBV5-6 combines with J gene TRBJ2-7; the match to TRBD1 covers 10 bases. Unmatched junction bases numbered 11, after V lost 4 bases and J lost 7 bases. From germline, CDR1 is SGHDT and CDR2 YYEEEE. This CDR3 comprises 15 residues. CDR3 coding DNA: TGTGCCAGCAGCCGACCTAGACAGGGGGCTAGGGAGCAGTACTTC. The encoded protein is CASSRPRQGAREQYF.

V and J are TRBV5-4 and TRBJ1-2; 7 bases line up with TRBD1. The V gene's germline CDR1 is SGHNT and CDR2 YYREEE (reference sequence). The CDR3 consists of 16 residues. The V and J ends lost 2 bases and 7 bases, in that order; junction bases with no gene match: 14. For the CDR3, the DNA is TGTGCCAGCAGCTTACCCAACAGGGGTAAGGACCTTGGCTACACCTTC. Its protein product is CASSLPNRGKDLGYTF. The entire variable domain, with the rest obtained from reference TRBV5-4 and TRBJ1-2, is as follows: ETGVTQSPTHLIKTRGQQVTLRCSSQSGHNTVSWYQQALGQGPQFIFQYYREEENGRGNFPPRFSGLQFPNYSSELNVNALELDDSALYLCASSLPNRGKDLGYTFGSGTRLTVV.

V and J are TRBV5-1 and TRBJ2-1, with TRBD2 matching over 9 bases. Germline values: CDR1 SGHRS, CDR2 YFSETQ. After removal of 3 bases from V and 5 bases from J, the junction contained 3 bases not matched to a gene. The CDR3 covers 14 residues. CDR3 coding DNA: TGCGCCAGCAGCTCCCTAGCGGGGAACAATGAGCAGTTCTTC. Translating gives CASSSLAGNNEQFF.

V usage is TRBV4-2 and J usage is TRBJ1-4; D is perhaps TRBD1 (5 bases). The CDR3 extends over 17 amino acids. Per the germline V gene, CDR1 is LGHNA and CDR2 is YNFKEQ. V lost 3 bases and J lost 7, with 21 bases in between. The DNA of the CDR3 is TGTGCCAGCAGCCAGACCATGAGCGGGGGGGGGACTGAAAAACTGTTTTTT. Its translation is CASSQTMSGGGTEKLFF.

This rearrangement joins TRBV7-2 to TRBJ2-3, with D maybe TRBD2 (6 bases). Trimming took 3 bases from V and 5 from J, leaving 12 bases between them. CDR3 length equals 14 residues. Germline V gives CDR1 SGHTA, CDR2 FQGNSA. This CDR3 reads CASSLGGSEDTQYF. The CDR3 DNA follows: TGTGCCAGCAGCTTGGGGGGATCAGAAGATACGCAGTATTTT.

This chain uses TRBV5-1 with TRBJ2-2; 12 bases fit TRBD2. Trimming took 3 bases from V and 6 from J; bases not matched to a gene: 12. Germline V CDR1 and CDR2: SGHRS, YFSETQ. This CDR3 spans 18 amino acids. This CDR3 reads CASSSTDRTSGISGELFF. The CDR3 DNA reads as TGCGCCAGCAGCTCTACGGATAGGACTAGCGGGATCTCCGGGGAGCTGTTTTTT.

The CDR3 here is CASSPSGAGGYEQYF. In nucleotides, the CDR3 is TGTGCCAGCAGCCCTAGTGGGGCGGGGGGTTACGAGCAGTACTTC. V and J are TRBV7-2 and TRBJ2-7, with 8 bases matching TRBD2. V lost 5 bases and J lost 4; bases outside the gene matches: 10. The CDR3 is 15 amino acids. Germline CDR1 is SGHTA and CDR2 is FQGNSA.

Concerning this clone itself: The sample holds other DNA sequences that translate to the same CDR3. The chain uses TRBV19 and TRBJ1-5, with D unresolved. The germline V gene encodes CDR1 LNHDA and CDR2 SQIVND (reference sequence). Trimming shortened V by 3 bases and J by 4 bases, and 7 bases separated the two germline ends. The length of the CDR3 is 13 residues. The CDR3, as DNA: TGTGCCAGTAGTATTGGAGGGAATCAGCCCCAGCATTTT. Protein product: CASSIGGNQPQHF.

The rearrangement joins TRBV11-2 to TRBJ2-5; D is undetermined. The germline V and J ends were trimmed by 3 bases and 5 bases, with 10 bases remaining between them. This CDR3 comprises 13 residues. The V gene's germline CDR1 is SGHAT and CDR2 FQNNGV. DNA for the CDR3: TGTGCCAGCAGCTTGAACTCCGGGGAGACCCAGTACTTC. Residues: CASSLNSGETQYF.

This chain connects TRBV19 to TRBJ2-7, with 8 bases that match TRBD1. CDR1 is LNHDA and CDR2 is SQIVND in the germline V gene (reference sequence). The ends lost 5 bases at V and 0 bases at J; junction bases unmatched: 9. The CDR3 has 16 residues. The CDR3 sequence: CASSDIAGQGSYEQYF. CDR3 coding DNA: TGTGCCAGTAGTGATATCGCCGGACAGGGCTCCTACGAGCAGTACTTC.

The chain couples TRBV27 to TRBJ2-7; D ambiguous. The germline V and J ends were trimmed by 6 bases and 2 bases, with 8 bases remaining between them. This CDR3 comprises 12 residues. From germline, CDR1 is MNHEY and CDR2 SMNVEV (reference sequence). The chain's CDR3 is CASSSSAYEQYF. The CDR3 bases are TGTGCCAGCAGCTCGTCCGCCTACGAGCAGTACTTC.